This T cell receptor (beta chain) was captured in a study of post-analysis software for immune sequencing data (dated by TCRdb to the mid-2010s). Regarding the study in general: The recorded disease courses included relapsing-remitting, secondary progressive and progressive-relapsing multiple sclerosis, and some patients had no subtype annotation. The patient repertoires were set against about 10 previously published healthy control repertoires from donors whose ages ranged from roughly 6 to 27 years. A subset of samples was prepared in parallel using single-end sample barcoding, then pooled and co-amplified after Illumina adapter ligation. Summary of the overall study and its limitations: Normalized Chao1 diversity was significantly lower in multiple sclerosis patients than controls, suggesting substantial peripheral T-cell clonal expansion. The multiple sclerosis patient group was slightly younger than the control group. Significantly higher frequencies in patients than in controls were found for roughly five TRBV segments, including TRBV5-6, TRBV5-1 and TRBV20-1. When samples were clustered directly using the F measure, samples prepared in the same batch co-clustered strongly, which prompted a batch-effect correction.

Library generation was performed with PCR. Data came from an Illumina HiSeq 2500. To reduce PCR and sequencing biases, unique molecular identifiers were built into the TCR beta cDNA libraries. Roughly 500,000 cDNA molecules were obtained per 1 to 10 million input T cells, so each molecule approximated one T cell. The same protocol used for the earlier healthy control dataset was applied to prepare and sequence the patient libraries. Within a given batch, samples were prepared together, multiplexed and sequenced on the same HiSeq lane. In the source study's methods: MIGEC handled the raw barcoded reads, throwing out single-read molecular identifier groups before consensus assembly and CDR3 extraction. VDJtools was used for post-analysis of the clonotype tables, with diversity normalized by down-sampling every dataset to the smallest sample size. To correct batch-related cross-sample contamination, repertoire overlap clustering matched CDR3 amino acid sequences but not nucleotide sequences. TCRdb trimmed public reads at Q25 via fastp, called clones via MiXCR and kept in-frame beta chains. Under each unique CDR3 protein, matching rows form one entry showing the most common genes and DNA. TCRdb, not the original authors, processed these V and J calls. For this sample there are about 680,000 distinct CDR3 sequences; roughly three fifths appear just once. Around 10% of the sample is in the top ten clones.

The germline V gene gives CDR1 as SGHTA and CDR2 as FQGNSA. Measured from the cysteine to the phenylalanine, the CDR3 is 13 residues long. The kept DNA is CDR3 alone, 39 bases in frame from the first base. V is trimmed back by 5 bases and J by 10 bases, and the junction contains 5 bases that no gene match accounts for. TCR beta repertoires were profiled from peripheral blood of some 13 young patients with multiple sclerosis to demonstrate the VDJtools post-analysis software. The multiple sclerosis patients were children and adolescents between roughly 6 and 16 years of age. On this clonotype itself: Its antigen has not been determined. No clone much larger than this one lies a single base away; base qualities are absent.

Recombination connected TRBV7-2 to TRBJ1-4; TRBD1 fits 9 bases in the junction. The sequence was obtained from a girl under 10 years old with multiple sclerosis. Sequenced: blood. The DNA sequence follows: TGTGCCAGCAGCAGGACAGGGGACGTAAAACTGTTTTTT. It translates as CASSRTGDVKLFF.